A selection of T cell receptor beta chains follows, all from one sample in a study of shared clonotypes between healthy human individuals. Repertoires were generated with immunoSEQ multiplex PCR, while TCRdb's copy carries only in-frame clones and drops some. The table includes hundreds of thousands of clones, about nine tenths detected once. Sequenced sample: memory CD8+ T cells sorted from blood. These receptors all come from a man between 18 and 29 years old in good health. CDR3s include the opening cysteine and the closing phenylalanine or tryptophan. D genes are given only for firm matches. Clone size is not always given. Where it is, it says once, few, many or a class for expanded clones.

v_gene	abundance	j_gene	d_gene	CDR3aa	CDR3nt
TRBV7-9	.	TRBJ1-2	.	CASSLEGQFWGYTF	TGTGCCAGCAGCTTAGAAGGGCAGTTTTGGGGCTACACCTTC
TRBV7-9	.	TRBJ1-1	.	CASSLGSHTEAFF	TGTGCCAGCAGCTTAGGCTCGCACACTGAAGCTTTCTTT
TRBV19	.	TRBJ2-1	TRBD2	CASSGLAYNEQFF	TGTGCCAGTTCGGGACTAGCCTACAATGAGCAGTTCTTC
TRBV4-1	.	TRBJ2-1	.	CASSLAPGAHEQFF	TGCGCCAGCAGCCTTGCCCCGGGGGCCCATGAGCAGTTCTTC
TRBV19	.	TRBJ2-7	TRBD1	CASSTTGVYEQYF	TGTGCCAGTAGTACCACAGGGGTTTACGAGCAGTACTTC
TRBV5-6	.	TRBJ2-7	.	CASTQMGTEQYF	TGTGCCAGCACCCAAATGGGCACCGAGCAGTACTTC
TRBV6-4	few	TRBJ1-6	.	CASSDSGTAGEALHF	TGTGCCAGCAGTGACTCGGGGACGGCCGGGGAGGCCCTCCACTTT
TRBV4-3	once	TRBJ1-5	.	CASSQDLPGVGNQPQHF	TGCGCCAGCAGCCAAGATCTCCCAGGGGTAGGCAATCAGCCCCAGCATTTT
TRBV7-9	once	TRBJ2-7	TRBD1	CASSDWTGHEQYF	TGTGCCAGCAGCGACTGGACAGGGCACGAGCAGTACTTC
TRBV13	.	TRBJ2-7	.	CASSPAISKAGTGGEQYF	TGTGCCAGCAGTCCCGCAATCAGCAAGGCAGGGACGGGCGGCGAGCAGTACTTC
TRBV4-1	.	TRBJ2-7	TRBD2	CASSQLLAGGSYEQYF	TGCGCCAGCAGCCAGTTACTAGCGGGAGGATCCTACGAGCAGTACTTC
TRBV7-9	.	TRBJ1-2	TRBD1	CASSTTRTGDYGYTF	TGTGCCAGCAGCACTACTAGGACAGGGGACTATGGCTACACCTTC
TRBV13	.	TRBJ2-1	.	CASSFGASNDEQFF	TGTGCCAGCAGCTTCGGAGCTAGCAACGATGAGCAGTTCTTC
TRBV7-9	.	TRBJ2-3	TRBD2	CASSLTGRDTDTQYF	TGTGCCAGCAGCTTGACCGGGAGGGACACAGATACGCAGTATTTT
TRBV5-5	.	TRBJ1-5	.	CASSLWSNQPQHF	TGTGCCAGCAGCTTGTGGAGCAATCAGCCCCAGCATTTT
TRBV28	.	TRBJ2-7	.	CASSLFRGPDEQYF	TGTGCCAGCAGTTTATTTCGAGGACCGGACGAGCAGTACTTC
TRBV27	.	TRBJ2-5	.	CASSPTPLGETQYF	TGTGCCAGCAGTCCGACCCCACTAGGGGAGACCCAGTACTTC
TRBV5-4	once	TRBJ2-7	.	CASSEGPGYEQYF	TGTGCCAGCAGCGAAGGGCCGGGCTACGAGCAGTACTTC
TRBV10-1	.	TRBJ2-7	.	CASSETRGGSYEQYF	TGCGCCAGCAGTGAGACTCGCGGTGGCTCCTACGAGCAGTACTTC
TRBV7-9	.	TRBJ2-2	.	CASSLKSGARELFF	TGTGCCAGCAGCTTAAAGTCGGGGGCGCGGGAGCTGTTTTTT
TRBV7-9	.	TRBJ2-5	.	CASSWMRGTQETQYF	TGTGCCAGCAGCTGGATGCGGGGAACACAAGAGACCCAGTACTTC
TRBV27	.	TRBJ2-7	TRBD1	CASSLSGGTGSLIYEQYF	TGTGCCAGCAGTTTATCAGGGGGGACAGGGTCGCTTATTTACGAGCAGTACTTC
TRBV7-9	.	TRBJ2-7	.	CASSYTGTYEQYF	TGTGCCAGCAGTTACACAGGGACCTACGAGCAGTACTTC
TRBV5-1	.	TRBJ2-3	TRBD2	CASSLSGGTDTQYF	TGCGCCAGCAGCTTAAGCGGGGGCACAGATACGCAGTATTTT
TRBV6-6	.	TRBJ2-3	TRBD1	CASSSGTGGTDTQYF	TGTGCCAGCAGTTCCGGGACAGGCGGCACAGATACGCAGTATTTT
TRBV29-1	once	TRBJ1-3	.	CSVATGSGNTIYF	TGCAGCGTTGCTACAGGCTCTGGAAACACCATATATTTT
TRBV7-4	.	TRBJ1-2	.	CASSLLQAENYGYTF	TGTGCCAGCAGCTTATTACAGGCCGAAAACTATGGCTACACCTTC
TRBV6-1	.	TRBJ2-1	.	CASRDIMGREQFF	TGTGCCAGCAGGGACATTATGGGCAGGGAGCAGTTCTTC
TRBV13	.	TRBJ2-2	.	CASSQSRGTGELFF	TGTGCCAGCAGCCAGAGTCGGGGCACCGGGGAGCTGTTTTTT
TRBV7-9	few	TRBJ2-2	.	CASRNAGDTGELFF	TGTGCCAGCAGAAACGCAGGGGACACCGGGGAGCTGTTTTTT
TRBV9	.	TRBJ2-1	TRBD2	CASSASGRLDEQFF	TGTGCCAGCAGCGCTAGCGGGAGGTTGGATGAGCAGTTCTTC
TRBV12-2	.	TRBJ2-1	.	CASRPRDRGWNEQFF	TGTGCAAGTCGCCCCCGGGACAGGGGTTGGAATGAGCAGTTCTTC
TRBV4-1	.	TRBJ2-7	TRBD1	CASSPTAGTGSSYEQYF	TGCGCCAGCAGCCCGACCGCCGGGACAGGAAGCTCCTACGAGCAGTACTTC
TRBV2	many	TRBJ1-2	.	CASSEYQGLAHGYTF	TGTGCCAGCAGTGAATATCAGGGGCTGGCCCATGGCTACACCTTC
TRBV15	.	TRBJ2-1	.	CATNRGLAGHNEQFF	TGTGCCACCAACAGGGGGCTAGCGGGTCACAATGAGCAGTTCTTC
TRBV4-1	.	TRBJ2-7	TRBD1	CASSQVRGPYEQYF	TGCGCCAGCAGCCAGGTGAGGGGGCCCTACGAGCAGTACTTC
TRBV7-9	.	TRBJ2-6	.	CASSSMDSKSGANVLTF	TGTGCCAGCAGCTCCATGGACAGCAAATCTGGGGCCAACGTCCTGACTTTC
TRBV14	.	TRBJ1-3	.	CASSEQGSGNTIYF	TGTGCCAGCAGTGAACAGGGATCTGGAAACACCATATATTTT
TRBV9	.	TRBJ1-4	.	CASSVGARNEKLFF	TGTGCCAGCAGCGTAGGTGCCAGGAATGAAAAACTGTTTTTT
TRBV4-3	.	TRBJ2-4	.	CASSRYIGGRIAKNIQYF	TGCGCCAGCAGCCGATATATAGGGGGGAGAATAGCCAAAAACATTCAGTACTTC
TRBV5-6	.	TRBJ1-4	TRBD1	CASSLENRGHGEKLFF	TGTGCCAGCAGCTTGGAAAACAGGGGGCACGGGGAAAAACTGTTTTTT
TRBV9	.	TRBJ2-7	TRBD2	CASSIGTSGTYEQYF	TGTGCCAGCAGCATTGGGACTAGCGGAACCTACGAGCAGTACTTC
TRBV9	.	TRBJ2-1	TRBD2	CASSVNAGTRSNEQFF	TGTGCCAGCAGCGTAAACGCCGGGACTAGAAGCAATGAGCAGTTCTTC
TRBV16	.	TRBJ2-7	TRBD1	CASSRDSPYEQYF	TGTGCCAGCAGCCGGGACAGCCCCTACGAGCAGTACTTC
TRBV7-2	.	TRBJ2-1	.	CASSLVYYWDEQFF	TGTGCCAGCAGCTTAGTCTACTATTGGGATGAGCAGTTCTTC
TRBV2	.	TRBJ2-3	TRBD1	CASSEARGTGDTQYF	TGTGCCAGCAGTGAAGCTAGGGGGACAGGCGATACGCAGTATTTT
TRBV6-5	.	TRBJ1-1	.	CASSYSLAGEAFF	TGTGCCAGCAGTTACTCCCTGGCAGGCGAAGCTTTCTTT
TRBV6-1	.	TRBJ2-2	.	CASRAAPSNTGELFF	TGTGCCAGCAGAGCGGCGCCTTCGAACACCGGGGAGCTGTTTTTT
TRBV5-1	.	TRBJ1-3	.	CASSYEGNTIYF	TGCGCCAGCAGCTACGAGGGAAACACCATATATTTT
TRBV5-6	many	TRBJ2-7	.	CASSLSGHPYEQYF	TGTGCCAGCAGCTTGAGCGGCCATCCCTACGAGCAGTACTTC
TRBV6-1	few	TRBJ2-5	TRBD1	CASSYRGQETQYF	TGTGCCAGCAGCTACAGGGGGCAAGAGACCCAGTACTTC
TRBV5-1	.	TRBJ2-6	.	CASSGTGAGNSGANVLTF	TGCGCCAGCAGCGGAACCGGGGCAGGTAACTCTGGGGCCAACGTCCTGACTTTC
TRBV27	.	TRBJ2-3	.	CASSSTGPMGNTQYF	TGTGCCAGCAGTTCCACGGGGCCAATGGGAAATACGCAGTATTTT
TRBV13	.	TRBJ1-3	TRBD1	CASSFDRENTIYF	TGTGCCAGCAGCTTCGACAGGGAAAACACCATATATTTT
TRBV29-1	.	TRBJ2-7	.	CSVVTDEQYF	TGCAGCGTTGTAACGGACGAGCAGTACTTC
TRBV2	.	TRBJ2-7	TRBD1	CASNQWGQGTYEQYF	TGTGCCAGCAATCAGTGGGGACAGGGAACCTACGAGCAGTACTTC
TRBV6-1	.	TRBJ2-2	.	CASQRTVSNTGELFF	TGTGCCAGCCAAAGGACAGTATCGAACACCGGGGAGCTGTTTTTT